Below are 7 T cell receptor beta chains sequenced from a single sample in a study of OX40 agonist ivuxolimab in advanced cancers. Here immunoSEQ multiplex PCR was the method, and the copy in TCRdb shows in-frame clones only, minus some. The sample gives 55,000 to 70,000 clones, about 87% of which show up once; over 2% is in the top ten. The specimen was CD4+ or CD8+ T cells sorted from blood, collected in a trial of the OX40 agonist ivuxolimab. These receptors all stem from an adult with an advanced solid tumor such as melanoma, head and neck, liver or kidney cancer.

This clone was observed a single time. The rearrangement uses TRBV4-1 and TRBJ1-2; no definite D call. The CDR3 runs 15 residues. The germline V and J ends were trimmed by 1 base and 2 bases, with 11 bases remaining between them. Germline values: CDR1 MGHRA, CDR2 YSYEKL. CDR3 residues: CASSQVIGSNYGYTF. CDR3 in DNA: TGCGCCAGCAGCCAAGTGATAGGGAGCAACTATGGCTACACCTTC.

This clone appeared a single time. CDR3 protein: CASSLAGMRTEAFF. The CDR3 coding sequence is TGCGCCAGCAGCTTGGCCGGGATGAGGACTGAAGCTTTCTTT. The chain joins TRBV5-1 to TRBJ1-1; D remains ambiguous. The ends were cut back, 0 bases at V and 5 bases at J, with 11 bases in the middle. This CDR3 comprises 14 residues. Germline values: CDR1 SGHRS, CDR2 YFSETQ.

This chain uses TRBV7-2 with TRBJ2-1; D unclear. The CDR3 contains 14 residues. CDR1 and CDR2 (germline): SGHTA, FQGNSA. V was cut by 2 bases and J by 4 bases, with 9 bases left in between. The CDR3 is CASSLLSSYNEQFF. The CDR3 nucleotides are TGTGCCAGCAGCTTATTATCCAGTTACAATGAGCAGTTCTTC. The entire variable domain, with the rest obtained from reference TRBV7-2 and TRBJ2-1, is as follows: GAGVSQSPSNKVTEKGKDVELRCDPISGHTALYWYRQSLGQGLEFLIYFQGNSAPDKSGLPSDRFSAERTGGSVSTLTIQRTQQEDSAVYLCASSLLSSYNEQFFGPGTRLTVL.

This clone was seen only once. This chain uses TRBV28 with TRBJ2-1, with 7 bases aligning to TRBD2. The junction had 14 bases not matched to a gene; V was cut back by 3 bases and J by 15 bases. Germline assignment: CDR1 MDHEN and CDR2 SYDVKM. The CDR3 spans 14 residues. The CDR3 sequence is CASSFQTYGDYGFF. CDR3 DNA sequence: TGTGCCAGCAGTTTCCAAACCTATGGGGACTATGGGTTCTTC.

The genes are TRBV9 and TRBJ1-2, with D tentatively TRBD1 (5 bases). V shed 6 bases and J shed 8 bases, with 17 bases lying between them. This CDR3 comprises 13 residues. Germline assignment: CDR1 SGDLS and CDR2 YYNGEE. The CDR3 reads CASNQGERGGYTF. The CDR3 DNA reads TGTGCCAGCAACCAAGGGGAGAGGGGCGGCTACACCTTC.

The CDR3 DNA sequence: TGTGCCAGCAGTTACGGGGACAACGGACAGCCCCAGCATTTT. It encodes CASSYGDNGQPQHF. V usage is TRBV6-6 and J usage is TRBJ1-5; D is possibly TRBD1 (6 bases). CDR1 is MNHNY and CDR2 is SVGAGI in the germline V gene (reference sequence). V was cut by 2 bases and J by 7 bases, with 12 bases left in between. The CDR3 runs 14 residues.

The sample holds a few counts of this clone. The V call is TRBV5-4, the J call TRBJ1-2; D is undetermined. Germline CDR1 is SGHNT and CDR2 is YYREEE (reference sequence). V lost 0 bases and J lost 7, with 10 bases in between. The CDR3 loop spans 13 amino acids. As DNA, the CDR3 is TGTGCCAGCAGCTTGGACGGGCTGCGTGGCTACACCTTC. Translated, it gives CASSLDGLRGYTF.